A single T cell receptor (beta chain) is shown here with its context. Its matching antigen is unknown. The data were obtained in a study of Graves' ophthalmopathy and Graves' hyperthyroidism. Whole-study findings and limits: Most expanded clonotypes from thyroid (those above 0.001 frequency) were also found in blood. Ophthalmopathy versus stable hyperthyroidism: 13-signature model gave 85% to 90% sensitivity, just under 82% specificity.

The study amplified TCR beta CDR3 regions using RNA transcripts. After a first-round RT-PCR with HTBI primers, a second-round multiplex PCR was run. In TCRdb, the multiplex PCR reads were re-called with MiXCR into one record per CDR3 protein. The table records more than 1,000,000 distinct CDR3 sequences, around a third of them present only once. Germline lookup yields CDR1 SGHVT and CDR2 SQSDAQ. The V and J ends lost 6 bases and 2 bases respectively, with 17 bases between them. This CDR3 has 15 residues. Additional autoimmune diseases, uncontrolled infections, pregnancy or lactation disqualified patients. Orbital computed tomography, thyroid ultrasound, TRAb, serum thyroxine and clinical symptoms formed the basis of diagnosis.

What was sequenced was peripheral blood or thyroid tissue (not recorded which). The sequence came from an adult man with Graves' hyperthyroidism. The chain links TRBV7-4 to TRBJ2-7, with no clear D. The CDR3 DNA is TGTGCCAGCAGTTTACCAGACGGTGGGGCCTACGAGCAGTACTTC. Its protein is CASSLPDGGAYEQYF.